This T cell receptor beta chain was identified in a study of blood T cells in healthy people across ages. Then a second PCR, running about 7 to 11 cycles, was carried out with a sample-barcoded 5' primer and a J-beta primer mix. Sequencing of every sample gave 3 million or more CDR3-containing paired-end reads. Via MiXCR, TCRdb re-called the 5' RACE reads, giving one row per CDR3 protein. This table has about 1.5 million distinct CDR3 sequences, 42% appearing once. V lost 3 bases and J lost 7, with 7 bases in between. The CDR3 totals 12 residues. About this clonotype itself: Its antigen is still unknown.

The study's findings and limits: The long-lived group displayed more naive CD4+ cells, plus higher diversity, than the aged donors did. Estimated diversity that came from one million T cells was considered an underestimate.

The specimen sequenced was blood. V and J are TRBV12-3 or TRBV12-4 and TRBJ2-1; D remains unclear. This receptor was taken from a young woman in good health. The CDR3 loop reads CASSFRPNEQFF. CDR3 sequence (DNA): TGTGCCAGCAGTTTCCGGCCTAATGAGCAGTTCTTC.